The clone carrying this T cell receptor (beta chain) appeared many times. Its target is not known. This record belongs to a study of T cells in Graves' hyperthyroidism and ophthalmopathy. Across the whole study: At initial diagnosis, before any treatment had begun, peripheral blood was obtained. General study findings and limits: Ophthalmopathy, which appeared later, was predicted by the model a median around 6.5 months before onset.

Amplified TCR beta CDR3 regions derived from RNA transcripts. The TCR CDR3 first-round RT-PCR relied on the HTBI primer set. TCRdb processed the multiplex PCR reads anew with MiXCR; each CDR3 protein has one entry. This sample has some 740,000 distinct CDR3 sequences, with 14% found just once. Trimming at V came to 5 bases and at J to 2 bases, leaving 10 bases not matched to a gene. The V gene's germline CDR1 is DFQATT and CDR2 SNEGSKA (reference sequence). This CDR3 spans 17 amino acids. Hyperthyroidism patients were newly diagnosed, had disease duration under 2 months, and were aged 18 to 65 years. This sample holds PBMCs from approximately 10 ml fresh peripheral blood.

The clonotype originates from a woman aged 18-29 years with Graves' hyperthyroidism. The chain couples TRBV20-1 to TRBJ2-1; 12 nucleotides match TRBD2. The sample was blood. The CDR3 is CSALTSGSIRAYNEQFF. CDR3 bases: TGCAGTGCTTTGACTAGCGGGAGTATTCGTGCCTACAATGAGCAGTTCTTC.